This is a list of T cell receptor beta chains from one sample in a study of OX40 agonist ivuxolimab in advanced cancers. Only in-frame clones appear in the TCRdb table, and some are missing; sequencing was by immunoSEQ multiplex PCR. The table lists approximately 87,000 clones, about 88% of them singletons, with around 4.3% in the top ten. The input for sequencing was CD4+ or CD8+ T cells sorted from blood, taken in a trial of the OX40 agonist ivuxolimab. The receptors shown here come from an adult with an advanced solid tumor such as melanoma, head and neck, liver or kidney cancer. The CDR3 runs from the conserved cysteine through the conserved F or W. Each record gives: CDR3 protein, CDR3 DNA, J gene, V gene, clone size, D gene. The D gene is left open where the match is weak. A clone size is listed for some rows: how often the clone was seen (once, few, many), or a class if it is expanded.

CASSLPGDRPQETQYF | TGTGCCAGCAGCTTGCCCGGGGACAGGCCTCAAGAGACCCAGTACTTC | TRBJ2-5 | TRBV5-6 | once | TRBD1
CASSAQGLPTNEKLFF | TGTGCCAGCAGTGCACAGGGGCTTCCAACTAATGAAAAACTGTTTTTT | TRBJ1-4 | TRBV2 | . | TRBD1
CASSLYGDLGQPQHF | TGCGCCAGCAGCTTGTACGGGGACTTGGGTCAGCCCCAGCATTTT | TRBJ1-5 | TRBV5-1 | . | .
CASSIGTVNQPQHF | TGTGCCAGTAGTATAGGAACGGTCAATCAGCCCCAGCATTTT | TRBJ1-5 | TRBV19 | few | .
CASSQDGGRAVYEQYF | TGTGCCAGCAGCCAAGATGGCGGGAGGGCTGTCTACGAGCAGTACTTC | TRBJ2-7 | TRBV4-2 | . | TRBD2
CASSITTGSTGNTIYF | TGTGCCAGTAGTATTACGACAGGATCAACTGGAAACACCATATATTTT | TRBJ1-3 | TRBV19 | . | .
CASRYGLAERIQYF | TGTGCCAGCAGATATGGACTAGCGGAACGCATTCAGTACTTC | TRBJ2-4 | TRBV2 | . | TRBD2
CASSLNAGSRDSPLHF | TGCGCCAGCAGCTTGAACGCAGGCTCGAGGGATTCACCCCTCCACTTT | TRBJ1-6 | TRBV5-1 | . | .
CASSQRRTIYNEQFF | TGTGCCAGCAGCCAAAGAAGGACCATTTACAATGAGCAGTTCTTC | TRBJ2-1 | TRBV7-9 | once | .
CASSLVEGGSYEQYF | TGCGCCAGCAGCTTGGTCGAGGGGGGTAGTTACGAGCAGTACTTC | TRBJ2-7 | TRBV5-1 | . | .
CASSRDSSGANVLTF | TGTGCCAGCAGTCGGGACAGCTCTGGGGCCAACGTCCTGACTTTC | TRBJ2-6 | TRBV28 | few | TRBD1
CASSIEPQSNQPQHF | TGTGCCAGTAGTATAGAGCCCCAGAGCAATCAGCCCCAGCATTTT | TRBJ1-5 | TRBV19 | . | .
CASSPRGEHGYTF | TGTGCCAGCAGCCCTCGGGGGGAACATGGCTACACCTTC | TRBJ1-2 | TRBV13 | . | .
CASSYSIGTFGYEQYF | TGTGCCAGCAGTTACTCGATCGGGACTTTCGGCTACGAGCAGTACTTC | TRBJ2-7 | TRBV6-5 | . | .
CASSPISGASEAFF | TGTGCCAGCAGCCCCATCTCTGGGGCCTCTGAAGCTTTCTTT | TRBJ1-1 | TRBV7-9 | . | .
CATSGTRTYNEQFF | TGTGCCACCAGCGGGACTAGAACCTACAATGAGCAGTTCTTC | TRBJ2-1 | TRBV15 | . | TRBD2
CASSPHPLTGGGTEAFF | TGTGCCAGCAGCCCCCATCCTTTGACAGGGGGGGGTACTGAAGCTTTCTTT | TRBJ1-1 | TRBV9 | . | TRBD1
CASSQAVMGPRYENF | TGTGCCAGCAGCCAAGCAGTGATGGGTCCCCGCTATGAAAATTTT | TRBJ2-3 | TRBV4-2 | . | .
CASSYSRGWDTEAFF | TGTGCCAGCAGTTACTCGAGGGGGTGGGACACTGAAGCTTTCTTT | TRBJ1-1 | TRBV6-5 | . | .
CASSLVLAANTGELFF | TGCGCCAGCAGCTTGGTTCTAGCGGCCAACACCGGGGAGCTGTTTTTT | TRBJ2-2 | TRBV5-1 | . | TRBD2
CASSQTIGGYNEQFF | TGTGCCAGCAGCCAGACCATAGGGGGCTACAATGAGCAGTTCTTC | TRBJ2-1 | TRBV6-5 | . | .
CASSSRAGQGSSANTGELFF | TGTGCCAGCAGCTCGAGGGCGGGACAGGGGTCCTCCGCGAACACCGGGGAGCTGTTTTTT | TRBJ2-2 | TRBV11-3 | . | TRBD1
CASSSGLAGPWETQYF | TGCGCCAGCAGCTCGGGACTAGCGGGACCTTGGGAGACCCAGTACTTC | TRBJ2-5 | TRBV5-1 | . | TRBD2
CASSPQGIGVLTF | TGTGCCAGCAGCCCGCAAGGTATAGGCGTCCTGACTTTC | TRBJ2-6 | TRBV14 | . | .
CASSEQADNSPLHF | TGTGCCAGTAGTGAGCAGGCGGATAATTCACCCCTCCACTTT | TRBJ1-6 | TRBV19 | . | .
CASSVRDIQFF | TGCGCCAGCAGCGTGCGGGACATCCAGTTCTTC | TRBJ2-1 | TRBV5-1 | few | .
CASSIGGGLAGGEQFF | TGTGCCAGTAGTATAGGAGGGGGACTAGCGGGAGGTGAGCAGTTCTTC | TRBJ2-1 | TRBV19 | . | TRBD2
CASSEQLGNTIYF | TGTGCCAGCAGTGAACAGTTAGGAAACACCATATATTTT | TRBJ1-3 | TRBV6-1 | . | .
CASSEGAQAHYGYTF | TGTGCCAGTAGTGAGGGGGCACAGGCACACTATGGCTACACCTTC | TRBJ1-2 | TRBV19 | . | TRBD1
CATSTGGPETQYF | TGTGCCACCAGCACCGGGGGGCCGGAGACCCAGTACTTC | TRBJ2-5 | TRBV15 | . | .
CASSPGQGARETQYF | TGTGCCAGCTCTCCGGGACAGGGGGCTAGGGAGACCCAGTACTTC | TRBJ2-5 | TRBV18 | . | TRBD1
CASVGSPGNTIYF | TGTGCCTCCGTGGGTAGCCCTGGAAACACCATATATTTT | TRBJ1-3 | TRBV27 | . | .
CATTRSGAQPQHF | TGTGCCACCACTCGGTCGGGTGCGCAGCCCCAGCATTTT | TRBJ1-5 | TRBV15 | . | .
CASSQHEAGRQPQHF | TGCGCCAGCAGCCAACACGAAGCAGGGAGACAGCCCCAGCATTTT | TRBJ1-5 | TRBV4-1 | . | .
CASTTKADFLRGYTF | TGTGCCAGTACCACCAAGGCGGACTTCTTGCGTGGCTACACCTTC | TRBJ1-2 | TRBV19 | . | .
CASRSGGTLYEQYF | TGTGCCAGCAGGAGCGGGGGAACCCTCTACGAGCAGTACTTC | TRBJ2-7 | TRBV28 | . | TRBD2
CAGSPTGFGKNIQYF | TGTGCCGGCAGCCCTACAGGTTTCGGCAAAAACATTCAGTACTTC | TRBJ2-4 | TRBV11-2 | . | .
CASRRGVREQFF | TGTGCCAGCAGGAGGGGGGTACGAGAGCAGTTCTTC | TRBJ2-1 | TRBV6-1 | once | .
CASDPARPRGNEQYF | TGTGCCAGCGATCCGGCCAGGCCAAGGGGAAACGAGCAGTACTTC | TRBJ2-7 | TRBV6-1 | once | .
CASSLGTDFYEQYF | TGTGCCAGCAGCTTAGGGACAGACTTCTACGAGCAGTACTTC | TRBJ2-7 | TRBV11-2 | . | .
CASSAAAGATNEKLFF | TGTGCCAGCAGCGCAGCCGCGGGAGCAACTAATGAAAAACTGTTTTTT | TRBJ1-4 | TRBV9 | . | .
CASSSPYYGYTF | TGTGCCAGCAGTTCCCCTTACTATGGCTACACCTTC | TRBJ1-2 | TRBV28 | . | .
CASSLDVDSGYTF | TGCGCCAGCAGCTTGGATGTAGATTCTGGCTACACCTTC | TRBJ1-2 | TRBV5-1 | . | .